The 14 T cell receptor beta chains reported below all come from one sample, sequenced in a study of T cell responses to AZD1222 COVID-19 vaccine. Method: immunoSEQ multiplex PCR; TCRdb's copy keeps in-frame clones and lacks some. The profile shows some 140,000 clones, 85% to 95% of them singletons. Sequences were derived from peripheral blood, sampled 28 days after the second AZD1222 dose. These TCRs come from an adult who received the AZD1222 COVID-19 vaccine.

The rearrangement uses TRBV3-1 (or the pseudogene TRBV3-2) and TRBJ2-3, with D maybe TRBD2 (7 bases). V was trimmed by 4 bases and J by 6 bases, leaving 14 bases between them. Per germline, CDR1 LGHDT and CDR2 YNNKEL (reference sequence). CDR3 length equals 14 residues. CDR3 coding DNA: TGTGCCAGCAGCCCAAGGGGGGGGAGGGATACGCAGTATTTT. Its protein product is CASSPRGGRDTQYF.

V gene TRBV5-4 combines with J gene TRBJ2-5; perhaps TRBD1 as D (6 bases). V was cut by 4 bases and J by 2 bases, with 12 bases left in between. This CDR3 is 14 amino acids long. Germline V gene sequence: CDR1 SGHNT, CDR2 YYREEE (reference sequence). This CDR3 is CASSPGQLQETQYF. CDR3 in DNA: TGTGCCAGCAGCCCCGGACAGTTACAAGAGACCCAGTACTTC.

This chain joins TRBV5-1 and TRBJ2-3; TRBD2 is a possible D gene (5 bases). CDR1 SGHRS and CDR2 YFSETQ come from the germline V gene. The CDR3 spans 16 residues. Trimming removed 0 bases at V and 2 bases at J, with 13 bases between. CDR3 nucleotide sequence: TGCGCCAGCAGCTTGGGAACCTCAGCGGACACAGATACGCAGTATTTT. Amino acids: CASSLGTSADTDTQYF.

The chain carries TRBV11-2 and TRBJ2-7; D is possibly TRBD1 (5 bases). V shed 3 bases and J shed 0 bases, with 9 bases lying between them. The CDR3 spans 14 residues. CDR1 SGHAT and CDR2 FQNNGV come from the germline V gene. CDR3 nucleotides: TGTGCCAGCAGCTTTCTCACAGGCTCCTACGAGCAGTACTTC. It encodes CASSFLTGSYEQYF.

This sequence joins TRBV6-2 or TRBV6-3 and TRBJ2-7, with D uncertain. Trimming left V 0 bases short and J 2 bases short, with 14 bases between. Germline V gene lookup returns CDR1 MNHEY and CDR2 SVGEGT. The CDR3 has 16 residues. The CDR3 DNA sequence: TGTGCCAGCAGTTACTCCCGGCAGAAGCAAACCTACGAGCAGTACTTC. Translation: CASSYSRQKQTYEQYF.

V gene TRBV2 combines with J gene TRBJ1-2, with D perhaps matching TRBD1 (5 bases). Trimming removed 6 bases from V and 0 bases from J, with 20 bases in between. Germline V gene sequence: CDR1 SNHLY, CDR2 FYNNEI. The CDR3 is 17 amino acids. CDR3 region: CASRPRQRTSTNYGYTF. The CDR3 DNA is TGTGCCAGCAGACCTAGACAGCGGACGTCTACTAACTATGGCTACACCTTC.

V is TRBV28 and J is TRBJ1-1; D not resolved. In germline, CDR1 is MDHEN, CDR2 SYDVKM. The CDR3 is 13 residues long. V was cut by 2 bases and J by 9 bases, with 13 bases left in between. CDR3 sequence: CASSLAQEWKAFF. In DNA form, the CDR3 reads TGTGCCAGCAGTTTAGCCCAGGAATGGAAAGCTTTCTTT.

This chain joins TRBV5-6 and TRBJ2-2; no clear D. In germline, CDR1 is SGHDT, CDR2 YYEEEE. V shed 2 bases and J shed 2 bases, with 1 base lying between them. This CDR3 region has 12 residues. The chain's CDR3 is CASSFNTGELFF. The CDR3 bases are TGTGCCAGCAGCTTTAACACCGGGGAGCTGTTTTTT.

The genes are TRBV20-1 and TRBJ1-3; D gene ambiguous. This CDR3 is built from 15 residues. Germline-derived CDR1 and CDR2 are DFQATT and SNEGSKA (reference sequence). Trimming removed 3 bases at V and 1 base at J, with 13 bases between. CDR3 coding DNA: TGCAGTGCTAGTCCTCTCGGGGTATCTGGAAACACCATATATTTT. This codes for CSASPLGVSGNTIYF.

The chain combines TRBV12-5 with TRBJ1-1; weak D call: TRBD1 (5 bases). Germline V gives CDR1 LGHNT, CDR2 FRNRAP. The CDR3 extends over 17 amino acids. V was cut by 2 bases and J by 3 bases, with 19 bases left in between. The CDR3 DNA reads TGTGCTAGTGGTTTGAGTCAGGGAATTCCTGCACACACTGAAGCTTTCTTT. Translating gives CASGLSQGIPAHTEAFF.

This clone was counted only a few times. The V call is TRBV3-1 (or the pseudogene TRBV3-2), the J call TRBJ1-1; D may be TRBD1 (5 bases). Germline lookup yields CDR1 LGHDT and CDR2 YNNKEL (reference sequence). The germline V and J ends were trimmed by 1 base and 1 base, with 10 bases remaining between them. This CDR3 has 15 amino acids. CDR3 region: CASSQGWGGNTEAFF. The CDR3 DNA sequence: TGTGCCAGCAGCCAAGGGTGGGGGGGGAACACTGAAGCTTTCTTT.

V gene TRBV12-3 or TRBV12-4 combines with J gene TRBJ1-5, with D unclear. CDR3 length: 11 amino acids. Trimming cost V 8 bases and J 4 bases, with 6 bases left between them. The CDR3 coding sequence is TGTGCCAGCGGCCATAATCAGCCCCAGCATTTT. Translating it yields CASGHNQPQHF.

As to this clone: Sequence at one end of the junction differs from germline and may be a read error. The chain is built from TRBV27 and TRBJ1-2, with 8 bases lining up with TRBD1. The V gene's germline CDR1 is MNHEY and CDR2 SMNVEV (reference sequence). This CDR3 contains 14 residues. Written as DNA, the CDR3 is TGTGCCAGCAGGTTATGGCAGGGGGCGGATGGCTACACCTTC. This codes for CASRLWQGADGYTF.

V usage is TRBV29-1 and J usage is TRBJ1-1; maybe TRBD1 (6 bases). Per the germline V gene, CDR1 is SQVTM and CDR2 is ANQGSEA. This CDR3 has 14 residues. Trimming took 3 bases from V and 1 from J, leaving 12 bases between them. The CDR3 is CSVEGGATNTEAFF. The CDR3 nucleotides are TGCAGCGTTGAGGGGGGGGCTACGAACACTGAAGCTTTCTTT.